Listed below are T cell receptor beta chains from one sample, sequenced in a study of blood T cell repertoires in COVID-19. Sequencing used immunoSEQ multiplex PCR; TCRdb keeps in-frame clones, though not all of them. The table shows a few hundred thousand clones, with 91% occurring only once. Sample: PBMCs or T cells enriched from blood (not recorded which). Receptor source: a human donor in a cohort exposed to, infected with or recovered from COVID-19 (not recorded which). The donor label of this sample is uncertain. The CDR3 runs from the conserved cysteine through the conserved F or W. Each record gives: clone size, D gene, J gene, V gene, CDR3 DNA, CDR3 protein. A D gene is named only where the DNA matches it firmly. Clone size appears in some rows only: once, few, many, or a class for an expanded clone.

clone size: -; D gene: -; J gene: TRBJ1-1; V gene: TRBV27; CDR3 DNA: TGTGCCAGCAGCCTCATGGGGGCCATGAACACTGAAGCTTTCTTT; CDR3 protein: CASSLMGAMNTEAFF
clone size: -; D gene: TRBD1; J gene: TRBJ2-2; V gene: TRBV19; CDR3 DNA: TGTGCCAGTAGTGCCCGGGACAGCCTAACCGGGGAGCTGTTTTTT; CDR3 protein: CASSARDSLTGELFF
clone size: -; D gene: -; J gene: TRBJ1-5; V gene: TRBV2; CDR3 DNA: TGTGCCAGCAGTGGGCAGGGCACGTATCAGCCCCAGCATTTT; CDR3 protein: CASSGQGTYQPQHF
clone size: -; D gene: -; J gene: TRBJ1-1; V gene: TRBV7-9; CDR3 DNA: TGTGCCAGCAGCGAAGGCGGGGGCCGGACTGAAGCTTTCTTT; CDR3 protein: CASSEGGGRTEAFF
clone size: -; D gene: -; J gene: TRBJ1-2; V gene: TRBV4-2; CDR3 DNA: TGTGCCAGCAGCCAACTTATCGCCGGGACCACAGGGACCTCTTATGGCTACACCTTC; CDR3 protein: CASSQLIAGTTGTSYGYTF
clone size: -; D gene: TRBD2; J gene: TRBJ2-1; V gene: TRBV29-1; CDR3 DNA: TGCAGCGTTCCCCTAGCGGGACACAATGAGCAGTTCTTC; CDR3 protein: CSVPLAGHNEQFF
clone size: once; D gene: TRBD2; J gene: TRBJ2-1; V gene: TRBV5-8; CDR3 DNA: TGTGCCAGCAGCTGGCGGGGGACCTACAATGAGCAGTTCTTC; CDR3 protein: CASSWRGTYNEQFF
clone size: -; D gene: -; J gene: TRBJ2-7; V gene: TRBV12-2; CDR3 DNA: TGTGCAAGTCGCTTAGTAACCCACAGGGTCCCCGAGCAGTACTTC; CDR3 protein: CASRLVTHRVPEQYF
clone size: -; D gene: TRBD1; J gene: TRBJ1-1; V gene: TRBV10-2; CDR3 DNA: TGCGCCAGCAGAAACCGGGACAGAGGGACTGAAGCTTTCTTT; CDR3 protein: CASRNRDRGTEAFF
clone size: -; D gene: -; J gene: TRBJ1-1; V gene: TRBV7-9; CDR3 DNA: TGTGCCAGCAGCTTAGACGGAACGGACGGCGGGGCTGAAGCTTTCTTT; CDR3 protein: CASSLDGTDGGAEAFF
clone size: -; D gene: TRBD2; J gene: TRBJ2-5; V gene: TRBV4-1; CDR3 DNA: TGCGCCAGCAGCCAAGGAGGTAGCGGGGGGGCCTCAGAGACCCAGTACTTC; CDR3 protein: CASSQGGSGGASETQYF
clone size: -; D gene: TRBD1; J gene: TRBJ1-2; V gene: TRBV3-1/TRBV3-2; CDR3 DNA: TGTGCCAGCAGCCGGGACAGGGCAGATCCTAACTATGGCTACACCTTC; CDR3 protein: CASSRDRADPNYGYTF
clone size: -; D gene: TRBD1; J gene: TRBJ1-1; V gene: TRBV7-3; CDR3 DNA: TGTGCCAGCAGCTACTCAGGGGGCAACACTGAAGCTTTCTTT; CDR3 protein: CASSYSGGNTEAFF
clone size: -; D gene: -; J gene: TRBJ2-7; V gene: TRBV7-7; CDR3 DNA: TGTGCCAGCAGCAATACGCCCACAGGCGAGCAGTACTTC; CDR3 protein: CASSNTPTGEQYF
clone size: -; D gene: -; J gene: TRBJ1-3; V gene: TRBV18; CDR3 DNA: TGTGCCAGCTCACCTAAAGACAGGATCTCTGGAAACACCATATATTTT; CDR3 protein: CASSPKDRISGNTIYF
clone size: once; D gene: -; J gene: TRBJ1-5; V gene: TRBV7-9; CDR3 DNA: TGTGCCAGCAGCTTGTCCGGAGAGCCCCAGCATTTT; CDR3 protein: CASSLSGEPQHF
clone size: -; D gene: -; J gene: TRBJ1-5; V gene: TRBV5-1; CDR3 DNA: TGCGCCAGCAGCTTGGTCGGAGGGCGGCAGCCCCAGCATTTT; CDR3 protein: CASSLVGGRQPQHF
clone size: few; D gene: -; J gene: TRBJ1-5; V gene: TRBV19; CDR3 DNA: TGTGCCAGTAGTCTCTACGAGGTTGGCAATCAGCCCCAGCATTTT; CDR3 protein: CASSLYEVGNQPQHF
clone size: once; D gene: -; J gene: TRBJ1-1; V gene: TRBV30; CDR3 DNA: TGTGCCCGACAAACACAGAACACTGAAGCTTTCTTT; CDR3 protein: CARQTQNTEAFF
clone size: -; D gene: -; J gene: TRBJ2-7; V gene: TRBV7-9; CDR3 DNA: TGTGCCAGCAGCTTCCAGGGGCTTGCCTACGAGCAGTACTTC; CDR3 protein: CASSFQGLAYEQYF
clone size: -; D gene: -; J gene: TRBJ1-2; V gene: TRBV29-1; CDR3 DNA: TGCAGCGTTGACGACAGAACCTACTATGGCTACACCTTC; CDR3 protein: CSVDDRTYYGYTF
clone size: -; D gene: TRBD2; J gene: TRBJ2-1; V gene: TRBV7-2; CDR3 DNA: TGTGCCAGCAGTCTAAGGGTCGGGGTAGCGGGGAGTAATGAGCAGTTCTTC; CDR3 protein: CASSLRVGVAGSNEQFF
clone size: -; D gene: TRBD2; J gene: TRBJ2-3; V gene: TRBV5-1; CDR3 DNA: TGCGCCAGCACCGGGGGGGCTGGGAGCACAGATACGCAGTATTTT; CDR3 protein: CASTGGAGSTDTQYF
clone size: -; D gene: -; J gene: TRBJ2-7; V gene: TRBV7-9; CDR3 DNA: TGTGCCAGCAGCTCCAACAGGCCTGGGCAGTACGAGCAGTACTTC; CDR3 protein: CASSSNRPGQYEQYF